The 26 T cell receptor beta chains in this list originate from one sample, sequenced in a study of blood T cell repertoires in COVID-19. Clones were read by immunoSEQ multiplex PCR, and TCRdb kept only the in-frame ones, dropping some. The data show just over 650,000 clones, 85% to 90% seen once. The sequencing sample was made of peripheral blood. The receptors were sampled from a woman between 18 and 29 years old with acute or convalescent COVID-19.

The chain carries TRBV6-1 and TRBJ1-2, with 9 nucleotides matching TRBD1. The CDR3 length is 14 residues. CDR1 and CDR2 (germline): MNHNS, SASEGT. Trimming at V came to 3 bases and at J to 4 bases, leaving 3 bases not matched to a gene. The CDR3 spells CASSETGGSYGYTF. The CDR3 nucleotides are TGTGCCAGCAGTGAGACAGGGGGAAGCTATGGCTACACCTTC.

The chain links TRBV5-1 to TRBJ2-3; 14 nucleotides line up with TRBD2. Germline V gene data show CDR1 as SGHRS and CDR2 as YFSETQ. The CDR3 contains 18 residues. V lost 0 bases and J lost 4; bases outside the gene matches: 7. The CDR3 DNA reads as TGCGCCAGCAGCTTGGGGACTAGCGGGGGGCAGGGGTCAGATACGCAGTATTTT. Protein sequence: CASSLGTSGGQGSDTQYF.

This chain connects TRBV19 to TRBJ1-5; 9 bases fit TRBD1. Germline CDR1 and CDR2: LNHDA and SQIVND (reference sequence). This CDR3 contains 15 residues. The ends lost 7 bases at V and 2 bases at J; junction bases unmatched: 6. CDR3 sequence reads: CASTPTGGGNQPQHF. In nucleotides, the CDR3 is TGTGCCAGTACCCCGACAGGGGGAGGCAATCAGCCCCAGCATTTT.

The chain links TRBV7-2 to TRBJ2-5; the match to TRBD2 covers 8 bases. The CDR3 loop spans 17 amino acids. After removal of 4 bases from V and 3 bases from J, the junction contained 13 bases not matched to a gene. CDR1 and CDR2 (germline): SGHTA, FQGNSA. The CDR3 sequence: CASSYQPPPRGEETQYF. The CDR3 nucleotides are TGTGCCAGCAGCTACCAACCCCCCCCGCGGGGGGAAGAGACCCAGTACTTC.

The CDR3 DNA sequence: TGTGCCAGCAGCTTCCTCGGGACAAACTCTGGAAACACCATATATTTT. Translating gives CASSFLGTNSGNTIYF. The rearrangement links TRBV7-2 to TRBJ1-3; D perhaps matches TRBD1 (6 bases). The germline V and J ends were trimmed by 3 bases and 0 bases, with 12 bases remaining between them. Germline CDR1 is SGHTA and CDR2 is FQGNSA. This CDR3 contains 16 residues.

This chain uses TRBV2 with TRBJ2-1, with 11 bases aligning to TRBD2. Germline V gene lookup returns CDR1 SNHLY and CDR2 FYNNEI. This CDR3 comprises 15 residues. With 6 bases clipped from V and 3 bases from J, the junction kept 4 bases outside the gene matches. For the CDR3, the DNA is TGTGCCAGCAGGGTTAGCGGGGGGGACTACAATGAGCAGTTCTTC. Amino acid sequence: CASRVSGGDYNEQFF.

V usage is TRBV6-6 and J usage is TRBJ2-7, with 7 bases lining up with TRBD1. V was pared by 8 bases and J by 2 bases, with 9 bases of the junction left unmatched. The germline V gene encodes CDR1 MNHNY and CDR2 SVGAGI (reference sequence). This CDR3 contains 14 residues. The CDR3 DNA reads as TGTGCCAGCGGATTCCCGGGACAGACCTACGAGCAGTACTTC. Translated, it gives CASGFPGQTYEQYF.

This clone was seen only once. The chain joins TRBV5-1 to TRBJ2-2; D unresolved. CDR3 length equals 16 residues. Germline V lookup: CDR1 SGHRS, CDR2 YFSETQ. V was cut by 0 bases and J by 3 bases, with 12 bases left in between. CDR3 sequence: CASSLVVGPDTGELFF. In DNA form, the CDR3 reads TGCGCCAGCAGCTTGGTTGTTGGGCCGGACACCGGGGAGCTGTTTTTT.

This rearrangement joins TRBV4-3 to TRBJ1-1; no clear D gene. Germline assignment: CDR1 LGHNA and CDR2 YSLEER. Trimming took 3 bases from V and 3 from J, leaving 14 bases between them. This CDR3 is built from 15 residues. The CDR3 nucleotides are TGCGCCAGCAGCCAGGAACTCCAGGTAGACACTGAAGCTTTCTTT. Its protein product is CASSQELQVDTEAFF.

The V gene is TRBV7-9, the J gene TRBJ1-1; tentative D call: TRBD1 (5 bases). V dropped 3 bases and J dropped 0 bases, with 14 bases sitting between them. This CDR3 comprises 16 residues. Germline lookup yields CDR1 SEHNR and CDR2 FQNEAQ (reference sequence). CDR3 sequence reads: CASSLGQGFMNTEAFF. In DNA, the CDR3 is TGTGCCAGCAGCTTGGGGCAGGGCTTCATGAACACTGAAGCTTTCTTT.

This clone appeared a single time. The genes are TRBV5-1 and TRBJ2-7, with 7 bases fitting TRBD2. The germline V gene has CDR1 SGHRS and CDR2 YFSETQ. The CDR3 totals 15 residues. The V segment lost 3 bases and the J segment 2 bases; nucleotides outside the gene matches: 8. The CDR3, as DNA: TGCGCCAGCAGCTCTGGACTAGAAGGGACCTACGAGCAGTACTTC. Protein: CASSSGLEGTYEQYF.

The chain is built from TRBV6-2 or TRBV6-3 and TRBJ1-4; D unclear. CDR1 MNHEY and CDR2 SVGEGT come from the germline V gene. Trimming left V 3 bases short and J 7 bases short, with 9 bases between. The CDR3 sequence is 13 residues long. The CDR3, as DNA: TGTGCCAGCAGTTATCATACTGGTGAAAAACTGTTTTTT. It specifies CASSYHTGEKLFF.

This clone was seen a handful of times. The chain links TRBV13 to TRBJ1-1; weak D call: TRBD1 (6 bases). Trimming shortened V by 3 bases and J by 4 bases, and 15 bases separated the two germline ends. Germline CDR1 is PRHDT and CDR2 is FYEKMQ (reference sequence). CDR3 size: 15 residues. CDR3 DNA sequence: TGTGCCAGCAGCTTTAGTACGGGGGGCACCACTGAAGCTTTCTTT. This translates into CASSFSTGGTTEAFF.

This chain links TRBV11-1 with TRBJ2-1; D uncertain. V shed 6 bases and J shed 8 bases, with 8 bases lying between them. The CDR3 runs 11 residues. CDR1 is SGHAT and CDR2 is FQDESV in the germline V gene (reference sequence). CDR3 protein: CASSSRYEQFF. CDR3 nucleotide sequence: TGTGCCAGCAGTTCCCGTTATGAGCAGTTCTTC.

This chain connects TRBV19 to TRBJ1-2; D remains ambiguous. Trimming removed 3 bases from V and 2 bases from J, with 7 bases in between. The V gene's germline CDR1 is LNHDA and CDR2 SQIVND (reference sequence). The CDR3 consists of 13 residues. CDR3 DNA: TGTGCCAGTAGTATCTCACTGAACTATGGCTACACCTTC. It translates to CASSISLNYGYTF. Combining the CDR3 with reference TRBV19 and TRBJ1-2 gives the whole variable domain DGGITQSPKYLFRKEGQNVTLSCEQNLNHDAMYWYRQDPGQGLRLIYYSQIVNDFQKGDIAEGYSVSREKKESFPLTVTSAQKNPTAFYLCASSISLNYGYTFGSGTRLTVV.

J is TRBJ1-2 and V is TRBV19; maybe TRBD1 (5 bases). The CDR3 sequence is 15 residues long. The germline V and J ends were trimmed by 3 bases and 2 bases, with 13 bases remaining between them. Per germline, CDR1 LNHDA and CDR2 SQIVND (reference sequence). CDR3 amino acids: CASSIPQQANYGYTF. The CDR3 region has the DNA TGTGCCAGTAGTATCCCCCAACAGGCGAACTATGGCTACACCTTC.

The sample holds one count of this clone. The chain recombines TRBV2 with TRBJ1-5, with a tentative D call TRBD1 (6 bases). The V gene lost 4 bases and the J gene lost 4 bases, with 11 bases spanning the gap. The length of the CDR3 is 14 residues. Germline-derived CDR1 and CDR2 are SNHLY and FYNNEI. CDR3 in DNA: TGTGCCAGCAGTGGCCCTACAGGGAATCAGCCCCAGCATTTT. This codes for CASSGPTGNQPQHF.

The chain's CDR3 is CASRLGQGSGYTF. The CDR3 coding sequence is TGTGCCAGCAGACTCGGACAGGGCAGTGGCTACACCTTC. This sequence joins TRBV3-1 (or the pseudogene TRBV3-2) and TRBJ1-2; 8 bases map to TRBD1. With V trimmed by 6 bases and J by 7 bases, 7 bases remained unmatched. This CDR3 is built from 13 residues. Germline lookup yields CDR1 LGHDT and CDR2 YNNKEL (reference sequence).

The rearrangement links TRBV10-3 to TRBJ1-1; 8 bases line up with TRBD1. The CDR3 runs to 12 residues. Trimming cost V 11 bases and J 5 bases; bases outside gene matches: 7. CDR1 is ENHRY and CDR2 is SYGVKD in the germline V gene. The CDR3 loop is CAAQGAGTEAFF. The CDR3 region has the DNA TGTGCCGCCCAGGGGGCCGGGACTGAAGCTTTCTTT.

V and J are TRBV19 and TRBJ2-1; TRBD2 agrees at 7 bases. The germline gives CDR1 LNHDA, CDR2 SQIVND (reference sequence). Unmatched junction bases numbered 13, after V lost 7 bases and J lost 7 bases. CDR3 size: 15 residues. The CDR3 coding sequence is TGTGCCAGTAACCCTTACCCGGGCGGGAGAAATGAGCAGTTCTTC. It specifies CASNPYPGGRNEQFF. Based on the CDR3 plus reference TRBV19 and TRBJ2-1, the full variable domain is DGGITQSPKYLFRKEGQNVTLSCEQNLNHDAMYWYRQDPGQGLRLIYYSQIVNDFQKGDIAEGYSVSREKKESFPLTVTSAQKNPTAFYLCASNPYPGGRNEQFFGPGTRLTVL.

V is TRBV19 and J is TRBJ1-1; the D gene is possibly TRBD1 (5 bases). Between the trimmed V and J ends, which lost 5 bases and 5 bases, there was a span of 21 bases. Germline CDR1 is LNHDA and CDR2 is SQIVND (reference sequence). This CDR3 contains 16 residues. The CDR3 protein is CASSPWGKLGGTEAFF. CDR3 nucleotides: TGTGCCAGTAGTCCCTGGGGGAAGCTTGGAGGGACTGAAGCTTTCTTT.

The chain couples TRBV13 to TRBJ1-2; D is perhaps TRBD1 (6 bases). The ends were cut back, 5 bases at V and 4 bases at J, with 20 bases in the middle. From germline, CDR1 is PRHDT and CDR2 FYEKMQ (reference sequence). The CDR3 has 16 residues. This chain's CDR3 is CASSQDLGARSYGYTF. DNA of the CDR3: TGTGCCAGCAGCCAAGACTTGGGGGCACGGAGCTATGGCTACACCTTC.

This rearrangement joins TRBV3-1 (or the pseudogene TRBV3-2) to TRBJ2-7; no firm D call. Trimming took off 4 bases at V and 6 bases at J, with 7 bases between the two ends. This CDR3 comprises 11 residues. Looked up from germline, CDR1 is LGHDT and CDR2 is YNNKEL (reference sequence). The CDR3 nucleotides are TGTGCCAGCAGCCCAGGCAGCGAGCAGTACTTC. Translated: CASSPGSEQYF.

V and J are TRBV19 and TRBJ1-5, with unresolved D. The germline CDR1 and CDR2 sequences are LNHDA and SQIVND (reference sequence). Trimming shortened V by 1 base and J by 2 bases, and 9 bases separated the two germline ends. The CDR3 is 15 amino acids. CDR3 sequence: CASSIVRSGNQPQHF. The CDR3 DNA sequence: TGTGCCAGTAGTATAGTCCGCAGTGGCAATCAGCCCCAGCATTTT. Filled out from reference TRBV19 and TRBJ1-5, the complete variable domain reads DGGITQSPKYLFRKEGQNVTLSCEQNLNHDAMYWYRQDPGQGLRLIYYSQIVNDFQKGDIAEGYSVSREKKESFPLTVTSAQKNPTAFYLCASSIVRSGNQPQHFGDGTRLSIL.

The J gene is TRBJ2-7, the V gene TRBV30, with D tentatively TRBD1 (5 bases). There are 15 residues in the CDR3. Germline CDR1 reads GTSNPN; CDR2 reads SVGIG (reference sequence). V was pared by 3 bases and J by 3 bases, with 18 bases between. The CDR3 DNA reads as TGTGCCTGGAGGCAGGGATACCAGAGATTCTACGAGCAGTACTTC. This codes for CAWRQGYQRFYEQYF.

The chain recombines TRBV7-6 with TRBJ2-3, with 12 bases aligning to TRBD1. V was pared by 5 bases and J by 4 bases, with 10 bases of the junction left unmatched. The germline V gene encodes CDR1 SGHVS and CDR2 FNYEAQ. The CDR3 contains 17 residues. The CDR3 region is CASSPFSGTGGADTQYF. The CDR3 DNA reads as TGTGCCAGCAGCCCATTCTCCGGGACAGGGGGCGCAGATACGCAGTATTTT.